This TCR beta chain was found in a study of blood T cell repertoires in COVID-19. Study details: Sample material is recorded as cDNA or gDNA derived from T cells, B-cell-depleted T cells, or PBMCs.

TCRdb keeps only in-frame clones here, not all; method: immunoSEQ multiplex PCR. The sample lists under 200,000 clones, 85% to 95% occurring once. The sample consisted of peripheral blood. The sequence was obtained from a man aged 45-60 years with acute or convalescent COVID-19.

CDR3 in amino acids: CASSDRINQPQHF. Here the CDR3 DNA reads TGTGCCAGTAGCGACAGGATCAATCAGCCCCAGCATTTT. The chain recombines TRBV19 with TRBJ1-5; possibly TRBD1 for D (6 bases). V lost 6 bases and J 3 bases, leaving 9 bases between the germline ends. This CDR3 is built from 13 residues. CDR1 and CDR2 (germline): LNHDA, SQIVND (reference sequence).